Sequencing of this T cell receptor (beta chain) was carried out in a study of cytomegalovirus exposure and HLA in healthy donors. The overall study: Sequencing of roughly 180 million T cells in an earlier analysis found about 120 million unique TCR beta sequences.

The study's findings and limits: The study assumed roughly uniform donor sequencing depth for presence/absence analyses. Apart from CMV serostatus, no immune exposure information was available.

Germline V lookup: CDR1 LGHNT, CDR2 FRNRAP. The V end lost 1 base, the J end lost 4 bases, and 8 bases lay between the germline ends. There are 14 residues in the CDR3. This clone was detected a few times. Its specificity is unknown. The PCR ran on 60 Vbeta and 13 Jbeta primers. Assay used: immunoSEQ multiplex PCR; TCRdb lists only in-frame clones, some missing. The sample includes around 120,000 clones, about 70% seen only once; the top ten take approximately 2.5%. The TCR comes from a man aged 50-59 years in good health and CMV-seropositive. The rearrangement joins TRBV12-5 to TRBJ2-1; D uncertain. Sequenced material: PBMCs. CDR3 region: CASGLGYLYNEQFF. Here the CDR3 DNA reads TGTGCTAGTGGTTTGGGGTACTTATACAATGAGCAGTTCTTC.